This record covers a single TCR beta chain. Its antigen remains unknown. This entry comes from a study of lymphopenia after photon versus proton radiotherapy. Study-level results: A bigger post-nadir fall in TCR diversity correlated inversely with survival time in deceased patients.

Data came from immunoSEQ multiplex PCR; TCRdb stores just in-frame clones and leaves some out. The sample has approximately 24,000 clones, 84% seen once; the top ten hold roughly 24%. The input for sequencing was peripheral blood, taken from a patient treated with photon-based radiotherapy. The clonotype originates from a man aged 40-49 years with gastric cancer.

CDR3 amino acids: CAISDPKGAFF. The CDR3 DNA reads as TGTGCCATCAGTGACCCTAAGGGAGCTTTCTTT. The V call is TRBV10-3, the J call TRBJ1-1; D not resolved. Germline CDR1 reads ENHRY; CDR2 reads SYGVKD. Trimming removed 3 bases from V and 10 bases from J, with 9 bases in between. The CDR3 runs 11 residues.